Listed here are 12 T cell receptor beta chains from one sample, sequenced in a study of CD8 T cells in Susac syndrome. RNA was extracted with the RNeasy kit, and a quantity of roughly 0.45 to 1 ug was reverse transcribed using random hexamers. TCRdb reanalysed the immunoSEQ multiplex PCR reads using MiXCR and keeps one entry per CDR3 protein. The sample carries some 180,000 distinct CDR3 sequences, around 90% recorded once. The specimen was CD4+ T cells from PBMCs. These receptors were obtained from a human donor with Susac syndrome.

The chain joins TRBV11-2 to TRBJ2-7, with D tentatively TRBD1 (5 bases). The V gene lost 0 bases and the J gene lost 2 bases, with 8 bases spanning the gap. The CDR3 totals 14 residues. Germline V CDR1 and CDR2: SGHAT, FQNNGV. The CDR3 loop reads CASSLDRTPYEQYF. CDR3 sequence (DNA): TGTGCCAGCAGCTTAGACAGGACACCCTACGAGCAGTACTTC. The full variable domain, in which reference TRBV11-2 and TRBJ2-7 provide the parts outside the CDR3, is EAGVAQSPRYKIIEKRQSVAFWCNPISGHATLYWYQQILGQGPKLLIQFQNNGVVDDSQLPKDRFSAERLKGVDSTLKIQPAKLEDSAVYLCASSLDRTPYEQYFGPGTRLTVT.

The V call is TRBV11-2, the J call TRBJ1-5; D unclear. The CDR3 contains 14 residues. The germline CDR1 and CDR2 sequences are SGHAT and FQNNGV. Trimming removed 0 bases at V and 6 bases at J, with 9 bases between. In DNA form, the CDR3 reads TGTGCCAGCAGCTTAGATCTGCGGGGTCAGCCCCAGCATTTT. Its translation is CASSLDLRGQPQHF. The full variable domain, its missing parts supplied by reference TRBV11-2 and TRBJ1-5, is EAGVAQSPRYKIIEKRQSVAFWCNPISGHATLYWYQQILGQGPKLLIQFQNNGVVDDSQLPKDRFSAERLKGVDSTLKIQPAKLEDSAVYLCASSLDLRGQPQHFGDGTRLSIL.

CDR3 in DNA: TGTGCCAGCTCACAAGACCAGGCCCTCTCTGGAAACACCATATATTTT. Its protein product is CASSQDQALSGNTIYF. The chain carries TRBV18 and TRBJ1-3; D unclear. V was clipped by 4 bases and J by 0 bases, with 13 bases between them. There are 16 residues in the CDR3. The germline V gene encodes CDR1 KGHSH and CDR2 LQKENI.

V and J are TRBV5-1 and TRBJ1-6, with a tentative D call TRBD1 (6 bases). Germline V lookup: CDR1 SGHRS, CDR2 YFSETQ. The V gene lost 4 bases and the J gene lost 8 bases, with 10 bases spanning the gap. CDR3 length: 13 amino acids. The CDR3 nucleotides read TGCGCCAGCAGCCTGCGGACAGATTCACCCCTCCACTTT. It yields the protein CASSLRTDSPLHF.

The V call is TRBV3-1, the J call TRBJ1-2, with TRBD1 identical over 7 bases. CDR3 size: 13 residues. Germline CDR1 LGHDT, CDR2 YNNKEL (reference sequence). The V segment lost 7 bases and the J segment 6 bases; nucleotides outside the gene matches: 8. The CDR3 DNA follows: TGTGCCAGCAACGACGACAGGGACGATGGCTACACCTTC. It codes for CASNDDRDDGYTF.

The chain combines TRBV29-1 with TRBJ1-5; the D is unclear. V gave up 6 bases and J gave up 6 bases, with 12 bases separating them. CDR3 length equals 12 residues. Germline CDR1 SQVTM, CDR2 ANQGSEA. The CDR3 sequence: CSVREGGQPQHF. The CDR3 region has the DNA TGCAGCGTGAGGGAGGGTGGTCAGCCCCAGCATTTT.

The chain links TRBV2 to TRBJ1-3, with TRBD1 matching over 8 bases. The CDR3 consists of 14 residues. Germline V gene sequence: CDR1 SNHLY, CDR2 FYNNEI. V shed 5 bases and J 2 bases; nucleotides not matched to a gene: 2. The CDR3 nucleotides read TGTGCCAGCAGTCGGGACAGGACTGGAAACACCATATATTTT. Translating it yields CASSRDRTGNTIYF. The full variable domain, rest sourced from reference TRBV2 and TRBJ1-3, is EPEVTQTPSHQVTQMGQEVILRCVPISNHLYFYWYRQILGQKVEFLVSFYNNEISEKSEIFDDQFSVERPDGSNFTLKIRSTKLEDSAMYFCASSRDRTGNTIYFGEGSWLTVV.

The chain uses TRBV12-3 or TRBV12-4 and TRBJ2-1; the match to TRBD2 covers 12 bases. V was clipped by 5 bases and J by 8 bases; unmatched bases: 10. This CDR3 comprises 16 residues. CDR3 amino acids: CASSPERLAGGHEQFF. CDR3 bases: TGTGCCAGCAGTCCCGAGAGGCTAGCGGGAGGGCATGAGCAGTTCTTC.

The CDR3 DNA reads TGTGCCAGTAGTATTCGGCGTGGCAGAAAGAAGGATGGCTACACCTTC. Translating it yields CASSIRRGRKKDGYTF. V gene TRBV19 combines with J gene TRBJ1-2; no reliable D call. The CDR3 loop spans 16 amino acids. Trimming took off 3 bases at V and 6 bases at J, with 20 bases between the two ends. The germline CDR1 and CDR2 sequences are LNHDA and SQIVND (reference sequence).

The gene calls are TRBV28 and TRBJ1-2, with 7 bases aligning to TRBD1. CDR3 length: 16 residues. Germline loops: CDR1 MDHEN, CDR2 SYDVKM. V lost 6 bases to trimming and J lost 6 bases; unmatched junction nucleotides: 16. This CDR3 is CASRPEQQGIRHGYTF. In nucleotides, the CDR3 is TGTGCCAGCAGACCGGAACAACAGGGGATTAGGCATGGCTACACCTTC.

The V call is TRBV20-1, the J call TRBJ1-4; maybe TRBD1 (5 bases). The CDR3 spans 12 residues. Germline loops: CDR1 DFQATT, CDR2 SNEGSKA (reference sequence). The CDR3 nucleotides read TGCAGGGCAATAGTGGGGGTTGAAAAACTGTTTTTT. Translating it yields CRAIVGVEKLFF.

The V gene is TRBV6-5, the J gene TRBJ2-2; tentatively, D is TRBD2 (7 bases). The V end lost 7 bases, the J end lost 5 bases, and 23 bases lay between the germline ends. Germline V gives CDR1 MNHEY, CDR2 SVGAGI. The CDR3 has 17 amino acids. The CDR3 is CASISTSRGAGTGELFF. The CDR3 coding sequence is TGTGCCAGCATTTCCACCTCTCGGGGGGCCGGGACCGGGGAGCTGTTTTTT.